The TCR beta chain under discussion was sequenced for a study of blood T cell repertoires in COVID-19. On the study more broadly: COVID-19 samples, acute and convalescent, were from the United States, Italy and Spain. From T cells, B-cell-depleted T cells, or PBMCs came the material, which was cDNA or gDNA.

Germline V CDR1 and CDR2: SGDLS, YYNGEE. CDR3 length: 16 residues. Trimming at V came to 0 bases and at J to 3 bases, leaving 3 bases not matched to a gene. Produced via immunoSEQ multiplex PCR; TCRdb's table is partial and in-frame only. Here the sample spans some 400,000 clones, 70% to 90% being singletons. V usage is TRBV9 and J usage is TRBJ1-3; TRBD1 aligns across 10 bases. The receptor was derived from a woman aged 30 to 39 with COVID-19, enrolled during active disease. Input material: peripheral blood. CDR3 amino acids: CASSVGGTGVGNTIYF. In DNA, the CDR3 is TGTGCCAGCAGCGTAGGGGGGACAGGGGTTGGAAACACCATATATTTT.